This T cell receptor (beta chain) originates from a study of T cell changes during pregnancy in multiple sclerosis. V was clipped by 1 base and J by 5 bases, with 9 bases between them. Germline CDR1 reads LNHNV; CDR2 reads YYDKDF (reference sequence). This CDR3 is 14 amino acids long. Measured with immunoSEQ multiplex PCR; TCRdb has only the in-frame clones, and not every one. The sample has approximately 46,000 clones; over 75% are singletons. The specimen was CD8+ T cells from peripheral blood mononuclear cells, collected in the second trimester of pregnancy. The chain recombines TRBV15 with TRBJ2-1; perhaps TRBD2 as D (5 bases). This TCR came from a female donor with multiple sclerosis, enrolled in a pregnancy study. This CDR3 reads CATSRVDLNNEQFF. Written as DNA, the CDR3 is TGTGCCACCAGCAGAGTGGACTTAAACAATGAGCAGTTCTTC.